Shown below are 2 T cell receptor beta chains from a single sample sequenced in a study of chemoradiotherapy in HPV16-positive cancers (dated 2022 in TCRdb). The receptor library was made with the immunoSEQ multiplex PCR assay. The clones in this table, taken by TCRdb from immuneACCESS, are in-frame only. Not every clone is retained; where verified, under half of the shortfall comes from an unresolved V gene, and the cause of the rest is unknown. This sample is represented by 9,000 to 15,000 clones; around three quarters of them were singletons. The ten largest clones capture around 2% of the sample. The sample was taken from a patient who underwent chemoradiotherapy. These receptors all come from a human donor with HPV-associated anogenital cancer.

This clone showed up just a few times. The gene calls are TRBV6-1 and TRBJ1-5; 7 bases are shared with TRBD1. Germline V gives CDR1 MNHNS, CDR2 SASEGT. Unmatched junction bases numbered 4, after V lost 6 bases and J lost 5 bases. The CDR3 extends over 13 amino acids. The CDR3 sequence is CASRGTEYQPQHF. The CDR3 DNA sequence: TGTGCCAGCAGAGGGACAGAATATCAGCCCCAGCATTTT.

This clone is termed medium-sized (0.01 to 0.1%). The chain has TRBV28 and TRBJ1-5; TRBD1 is a possible D gene (5 bases). CDR3 length: 17 residues. Germline CDR1 reads MDHEN; CDR2 reads SYDVKM. V lost 4 bases and J lost 2, with 18 bases in between. The CDR3 sequence is CASSYGDSTPGNQPQHF. In DNA form, the CDR3 reads TGTGCCAGCAGTTACGGAGACAGCACCCCTGGCAATCAGCCCCAGCATTTT.